This T cell receptor (beta chain) was recorded in a study of early stage breast cancer tumors. About the study: ER+/PR+/HER2- status applied to about 80% of the 16 invasive breast tumors. Regarding the study as a whole: Commonly generated sequences made up most enriched TCRB sequences shared between patients. Comparing each tissue with blood distinguished tumor from normal in about 85% of the 16 patients.

To note about this clone: Its target is not known.

Produced via immunoSEQ multiplex PCR; TCRdb's table is partial and in-frame only. The repertoire holds 65,000 to 75,000 clones, 65% to 85% seen once, with 4.7% in the top ten. J gave up 4 bases and V 4 bases, and 9 bases lay outside the gene matches. This CDR3 region has 15 residues. Germline values: CDR1 SGHRS, CDR2 YFSETQ. The sequenced material came from blood. This clonotype originated in a person aged 40 to 50 with breast cancer. The V call is TRBV5-1, the J call TRBJ2-5, with 8 bases aligning to TRBD2. CDR3 region: CASSQGLGVAETQYF. The CDR3 coding sequence is TGCGCCAGCAGCCAGGGACTAGGAGTTGCAGAGACCCAGTACTTC. The variable domain in full, with the rest retrieved from reference TRBV5-1 and TRBJ2-5, is KAGVTQTPRYLIKTRGQQVTLSCSPISGHRSVSWYQQTPGQGLQFLFEYFSETQRNKGNFPGRFSGRQFSNSRSEMNVSTLELGDSALYLCASSQGLGVAETQYFGPGTRLLVL.